The 9 T cell receptor beta chains below all came from one sample that was sequenced in a study of breast tumors, draining lymph nodes, adjacent tissues. TCRdb re-analysed the multiplex PCR reads in MiXCR, keeping a single row per CDR3 protein. The sample yields about 200,000 distinct CDR3 sequences, 30% to 35% seen once. Breast cancer patients provided tissue from their axillary draining lymph nodes. The sequencing input was axillary lymph node tissue. The receptor set was obtained from a female donor with breast cancer. Some clones in this sample may be carry-over from other donors' samples.

This chain connects TRBV2 to TRBJ1-2; D is uncertain. CDR1 is SNHLY, CDR2 FYNNEI, per germline. V was trimmed by 3 bases and J by 0 bases, leaving 8 bases between them. CDR3 length equals 14 residues. The CDR3, as DNA: TGTGCCAGCAGTGAGGGTTATCCTAACTATGGCTACACCTTC. This sequence encodes CASSEGYPNYGYTF.

This clonotype was seen ten or more times. The chain combines TRBV5-5 with TRBJ1-3; TRBD1 is a possible D gene (6 bases). The V end was cut by 1 base, the J end by 4 bases, with 21 bases between. CDR1 and CDR2 from the germline V gene are SGHKS and YYEKEE (reference sequence). CDR3 length: 18 amino acids. CDR3 DNA: TGTGCCAGCAGCTTGTTTTCCAGGGGCCCTTCACTCGGAAACACCATATATTTT. Amino acids: CASSLFSRGPSLGNTIYF. The full variable domain, with the rest looked up from reference TRBV5-5 and TRBJ1-3, is DAGVTQSPTHLIKTRGQQVTLRCSPISGHKSVSWYQQVLGQGPQFIFQYYEKEERGRGNFPDRFSARQFPNYSSELNVNALLLGDSALYLCASSLFSRGPSLGNTIYFGEGSWLTVV.

The chain joins TRBV12-3 or TRBV12-4 to TRBJ1-4; D remains ambiguous. V dropped 4 bases and J dropped 7 bases, with 13 bases sitting between them. CDR3 length: 14 residues. CDR3 region: CASSCHRATEKLFF. The CDR3 nucleotides read TGTGCCAGCAGTTGCCATAGGGCGACTGAAAAACTGTTTTTT.

This clonotype was counted at least ten times. The chain uses TRBV20-1 and TRBJ1-5, with 7 bases fitting TRBD1. CDR3 length: 17 amino acids. Germline assignment: CDR1 DFQATT and CDR2 SNEGSKA (reference sequence). The junction had 15 bases not matched to a gene; V was cut back by 3 bases and J by 4 bases. The DNA for the CDR3 is TGCAGTGCTAGCCCGCCTATCCGACAGGGTAGGAATCAGCCCCAGCATTTT. Residues: CSASPPIRQGRNQPQHF.

This clonotype appeared many times. The J gene is TRBJ1-2, the V gene TRBV29-1; the match to TRBD1 covers 7 bases. The CDR3 is 11 residues long. The V gene end was trimmed by 6 bases and the J gene end by 5 bases; junction bases not matched to a gene: 3. CDR1 is SQVTM, CDR2 ANQGSEA, per germline. DNA for the CDR3: TGCAGCGTCGGACAGGAATATGGCTACACCTTC. Its translation: CSVGQEYGYTF.

This clonotype was recorded at least ten times. This chain joins TRBV11-3 and TRBJ2-6, with a weak D call TRBD1 (5 bases). CDR3 length equals 14 residues. V lost 1 base and J lost 12, with 13 bases in between. Germline CDR1 is SGHNT and CDR2 is YENEEA. The CDR3 DNA reads as TGTGCCAGCAGCTTAGGTGCGACAGCTTCCGTCCTGACTTTC. Translated: CASSLGATASVLTF. The variable domain in full, with the rest retrieved from reference TRBV11-3 and TRBJ2-6, is EAGVVQSPRYKIIEKKQPVAFWCNPISGHNTLYWYLQNLGQGPELLIRYENEEAVDDSQLPKDRFSAERLKGVDSTLKIQPAELGDSAVYLCASSLGATASVLTFGAGSRLTVL.

Turning to this clonotype: This may come from a read error, since a much larger clone is one base off. A read error is likely, as this CDR3 ends without the conserved phenylalanine or tryptophan. The CDR3 DNA sequence: TGTGCCAGCAGCTTAGCCCTAGCGGTCTACGAGCAGTACCTC. Translated, it gives CASSLALAVYEQYL. This chain uses TRBV7-8 with TRBJ2-7; 7 bases line up with TRBD2. This CDR3 comprises 14 residues. After removal of 0 bases from V and 3 bases from J, the junction contained 2 bases not matched to a gene. Looked up from germline, CDR1 is SGHVS and CDR2 is FQNEAQ.

This clonotype has just a few counts. The genes are TRBV4-3 and TRBJ1-4; D call uncertain. The V end was cut by 1 base, the J end by 8 bases, with 8 bases between. The germline V gene has CDR1 LGHNA and CDR2 YSLEER. The length of the CDR3 is 13 residues. CDR3 sequence: CASSQVAGEKLFF. The CDR3 DNA is TGCGCCAGCAGCCAAGTGGCGGGGGAAAAACTGTTTTTT.

In the case of this clonotype: The conserved phenylalanine or tryptophan is not found at the CDR3 terminus, so this likely reflects a read error. The limits of the CDR3 on the DNA are not certain, so only TCRdb's listed CDR3 is given. This chain uses TRBV7-8 with TRBJ2-7; no DNA check was done on the table's D call, TRBD1. In germline, CDR1 is SGHVS, CDR2 FQNEAQ. The CDR3 length equals 15 residues, ends included. The CDR3 region is CASSSSRVESYEQHS.